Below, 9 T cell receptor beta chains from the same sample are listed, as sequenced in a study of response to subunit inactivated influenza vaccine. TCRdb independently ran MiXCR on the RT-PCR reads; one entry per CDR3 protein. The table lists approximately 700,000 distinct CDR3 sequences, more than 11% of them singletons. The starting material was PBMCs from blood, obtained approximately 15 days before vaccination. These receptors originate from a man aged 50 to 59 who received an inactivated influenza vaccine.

CDR3 sequence (DNA): TGTGCCAGCAGCCCTTTCGGGGGTCGGTCAAATGAGCAGTTCTTC. This gives the protein CASSPFGGRSNEQFF. This sequence joins TRBV14 and TRBJ2-1; D is perhaps TRBD2 (6 bases). CDR3 size: 15 residues. V was pared by 4 bases and J by 7 bases, with 17 bases between. CDR1 SGHDN and CDR2 FVKESK come from the germline V gene.

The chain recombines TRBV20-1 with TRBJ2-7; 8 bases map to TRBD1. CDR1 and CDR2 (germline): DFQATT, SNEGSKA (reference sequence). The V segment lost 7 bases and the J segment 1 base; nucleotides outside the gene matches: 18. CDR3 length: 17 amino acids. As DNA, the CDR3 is TGCAGTGGTCGCAAGCAACAGGGGGAAGGGAGGTCCTACGAGCAGTACTTC. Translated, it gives CSGRKQQGEGRSYEQYF.

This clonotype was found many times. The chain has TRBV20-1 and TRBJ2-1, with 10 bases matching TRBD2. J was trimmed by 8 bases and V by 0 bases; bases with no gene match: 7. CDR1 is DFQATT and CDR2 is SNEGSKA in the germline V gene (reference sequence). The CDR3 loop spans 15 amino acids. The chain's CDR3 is CSARDLAGAGHEQFF. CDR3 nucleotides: TGCAGTGCTAGAGACCTAGCGGGAGCTGGGCATGAGCAGTTCTTC.

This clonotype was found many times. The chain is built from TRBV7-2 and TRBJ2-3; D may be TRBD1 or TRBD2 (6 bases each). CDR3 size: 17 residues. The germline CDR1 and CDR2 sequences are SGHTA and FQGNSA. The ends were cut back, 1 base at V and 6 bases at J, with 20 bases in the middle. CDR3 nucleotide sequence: TGTGCCAGCAGCTTAGTTTTTGTAGCGGTAGGGGGGGATACGCAGTATTTT. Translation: CASSLVFVAVGGDTQYF.

CDR3 sequence reads: CASSKTLAGGSYEQYF. CDR3 coding DNA: TGTGCCAGCAGTAAAACTCTAGCGGGAGGGTCCTACGAGCAGTACTTC. This rearrangement joins TRBV6-1 to TRBJ2-7, with 12 nucleotides matching TRBD2. Germline lookup yields CDR1 MNHNS and CDR2 SASEGT. J gave up 1 base and V 5 bases, and 6 bases lay outside the gene matches. The CDR3 sequence is 16 residues long.

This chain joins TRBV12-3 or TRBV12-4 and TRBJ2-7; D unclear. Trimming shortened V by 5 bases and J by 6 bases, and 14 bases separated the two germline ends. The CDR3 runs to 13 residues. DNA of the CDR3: TGTGCCAGCAGTCCGCGGAACCCTCGCGAGCAGTACTTC. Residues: CASSPRNPREQYF.

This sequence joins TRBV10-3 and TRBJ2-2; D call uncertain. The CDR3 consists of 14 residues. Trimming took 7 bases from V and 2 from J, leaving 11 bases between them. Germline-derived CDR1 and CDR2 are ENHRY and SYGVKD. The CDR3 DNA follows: TGTGCCATCAAAAGTGGGCACAACACCGGGGAGCTGTTTTTT. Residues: CAIKSGHNTGELFF.

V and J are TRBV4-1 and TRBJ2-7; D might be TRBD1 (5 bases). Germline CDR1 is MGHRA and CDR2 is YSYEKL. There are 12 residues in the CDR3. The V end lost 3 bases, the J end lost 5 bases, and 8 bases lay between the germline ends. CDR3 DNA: TGCGCCAGCAGCCACAGGGTCAACGAGCAGTACTTC. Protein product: CASSHRVNEQYF.

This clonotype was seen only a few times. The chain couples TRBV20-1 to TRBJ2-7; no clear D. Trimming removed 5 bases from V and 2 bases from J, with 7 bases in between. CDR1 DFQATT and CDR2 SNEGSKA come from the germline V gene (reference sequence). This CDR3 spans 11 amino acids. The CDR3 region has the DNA TGCAGTGCTCCTACCCCCTACGAGCAGTACTTC. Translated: CSAPTPYEQYF.